This T cell receptor (beta chain) comes out of a study of T cell responses to AZD1222 COVID-19 vaccine. Method: immunoSEQ multiplex PCR; TCRdb's copy keeps in-frame clones and lacks some. The table records over 110,000 clones, 80% to 95% of them present only once. CDR1 and CDR2 from the germline V gene are SNHLY and FYNNEI. V lost 0 bases to trimming and J lost 4 bases, with 7 bases between them. The CDR3 runs to 14 residues. This TCR came from an adult in good health. The chain employs TRBV2 and TRBJ1-5; D unclear. The sequencing used peripheral blood, collected on day 0 of AZD1222 vaccination. The CDR3 protein is CASSEAGRNQPQHF. CDR3 in DNA: TGTGCCAGCAGTGAAGCAGGTCGGAATCAGCCCCAGCATTTT.